These 32 T cell receptor beta chains came from one sample sequenced in a study of Graves' ophthalmopathy and Graves' hyperthyroidism. Amplified material comprised TCR beta CDR3 regions derived from RNA transcripts. After a first-round RT-PCR with HTBI primers, a second-round multiplex PCR was run. TCRdb passed the multiplex PCR reads through MiXCR, listing each CDR3 protein once. This sample has just over 600,000 distinct CDR3 sequences, with 22% found just once. Sequenced input: peripheral blood. All receptors derive from a woman aged 18-29 years with stable Graves' hyperthyroidism. Some clones in this sample may be carry-over from other donors' samples.

The V and J genes are TRBV6-4 and TRBJ1-6; 7 bases map to TRBD1. Germline assignment: CDR1 MRHNA and CDR2 SNTAGT. The length of the CDR3 is 15 residues. The J segment lost 5 bases and the V segment lost 4 bases, leaving 5 bases of the junction unmatched. As DNA, the CDR3 is TGTGCCAGCAGTGCGGGCAGGGGGGATAATTCACCCCTCCACTTT. It yields the protein CASSAGRGDNSPLHF.

There are a few counts of this clonotype. The chain employs TRBV4-3 and TRBJ1-1, with a tentative D call TRBD1 (5 bases). The germline gives CDR1 LGHNA, CDR2 YSLEER. The CDR3 covers 16 residues. The ends were cut back, 1 base at V and 0 bases at J, with 12 bases in the middle. CDR3 region: CASSQADSFMNTEAFF. CDR3 sequence (DNA): TGCGCCAGCAGCCAAGCAGACAGCTTTATGAACACTGAAGCTTTCTTT.

CDR3 nucleotides: TGTGCCATCAGTGGGCCAGGCCGAGAGACCCAGTACTTC. It translates to CAISGPGRETQYF. The gene calls are TRBV10-3 and TRBJ2-5; D ambiguous. The germline V gene encodes CDR1 ENHRY and CDR2 SYGVKD. The CDR3 has 13 residues. With 4 bases removed from V and 4 bases from J, the gap between germline ends came to 10 bases.

This clonotype has ten or more counts. CDR3 nucleotides: TGTGCCAGCAGCCCGGGCACTGGGGCCAACGTCCTGACTTTC. Residues: CASSPGTGANVLTF. This chain links TRBV7-9 with TRBJ2-6; D gene unclear. This CDR3 spans 14 amino acids. Trimming took 5 bases from V and 2 from J, leaving 7 bases between them. Germline V gene sequence: CDR1 SEHNR, CDR2 FQNEAQ (reference sequence).

Regarding this clonotype: At one boundary the junction diverges from the germline segment, which might be a read error. This chain links TRBV3-1 with TRBJ2-7; the D gene is possibly TRBD2 (5 bases). Germline CDR1 reads LGHDT; CDR2 reads YNNKEL (reference sequence). The length of the CDR3 is 15 residues. The CDR3 bases are TGTGCCAGCAGCCCCGGAGTAGTCGGGGTTTACGAGCAGCACTTC. It translates to CASSPGVVGVYEQHF.

V usage is TRBV3-1 and J usage is TRBJ2-7; 15 nucleotides match TRBD2. The CDR3 extends over 17 amino acids. The trim removed 1 base at V and 1 base at J, leaving 2 bases unmatched. The germline V gene encodes CDR1 LGHDT and CDR2 YNNKEL (reference sequence). The CDR3 loop is CASSQGGLAGGSYEQYF. The DNA of the CDR3 is TGTGCCAGCAGCCAAGGAGGACTAGCGGGAGGGTCCTACGAGCAGTACTTC.

This clonotype was found many times. The chain combines TRBV7-9 with TRBJ1-3; D is unresolved. Trimming cost V 3 bases and J 7 bases, with 10 bases left between them. The germline gives CDR1 SEHNR, CDR2 FQNEAQ (reference sequence). This CDR3 is built from 13 residues. The CDR3 is CASSFEVPNTIYF. As DNA, the CDR3 is TGTGCCAGCAGCTTCGAGGTCCCCAACACCATATATTTT. Supplemented by reference TRBV7-9 and TRBJ1-3, the full variable domain reads DTGVSQNPRHKITKRGQNVTFRCDPISEHNRLYWYRQTLGQGPEFLTYFQNEAQLEKSRLLSDRFSAERPKGSFSTLEIQRTEQGDSAMYLCASSFEVPNTIYFGEGSWLTVV.

This clonotype was seen more than once but under ten times. The J gene is TRBJ2-7, the V gene TRBV3-1; TRBD2 agrees at 9 bases. Germline loops: CDR1 LGHDT, CDR2 YNNKEL (reference sequence). The junction had 10 bases not matched to a gene; V was cut back by 4 bases and J by 6 bases. CDR3 length: 15 residues. The CDR3: CASSPRSSGKGEQYF. In DNA, the CDR3 is TGTGCCAGCAGCCCCCGATCTAGCGGGAAGGGCGAGCAGTACTTC.

V gene TRBV7-2 combines with J gene TRBJ1-2; D not resolved. Germline V CDR1 and CDR2: SGHTA, FQGNSA. The CDR3 runs 15 residues. The ends were cut back, 0 bases at V and 7 bases at J, with 15 bases in the middle. CDR3 DNA sequence: TGTGCCAGCAGCTTAGCTGGACCCTACGGTGGTGGCTACACCTTC. Protein: CASSLAGPYGGGYTF.

There are many counts of this clonotype. This chain uses TRBV19 with TRBJ1-2; the D is unclear. CDR3 length equals 14 residues. CDR1 and CDR2 (germline): LNHDA, SQIVND (reference sequence). V lost 0 bases to trimming and J lost 6 bases, with 11 bases between them. Here the CDR3 DNA reads TGTGCCAGTAGTATAGATTTTCCACGGGATGGCTACACCTTC. It encodes CASSIDFPRDGYTF.

This rearrangement joins TRBV20-1 to TRBJ1-5, with D tentatively TRBD1 (6 bases). Trimming took off 1 base at V and 5 bases at J, with 15 bases between the two ends. Germline values: CDR1 DFQATT, CDR2 SNEGSKA (reference sequence). The CDR3 is made up of 15 amino acids. The CDR3 loop reads CSARGPGHGDQPQHF. The CDR3 DNA sequence: TGCAGTGCTAGAGGACCGGGACACGGAGATCAGCCCCAGCATTTT.

This clonotype has at least ten counts. The chain combines TRBV7-2 with TRBJ2-7; TRBD1 might be the D (6 bases). There are 14 residues in the CDR3. Trimming left V 4 bases short and J 2 bases short, with 12 bases between. The germline V gene encodes CDR1 SGHTA and CDR2 FQGNSA. The CDR3 coding sequence is TGTGCCAGCAGCTCGACGGGACAAACCTACGAGCAGTACTTC. This encodes CASSSTGQTYEQYF.

A remark on this clonotype: The junction and the germline gene differ at one end; a read error may be behind it. The chain links TRBV6-1 to TRBJ2-7; D gene unclear. The CDR3 has 14 residues. CDR1 and CDR2 from the germline V gene are MNHNS and SASEGT. CDR3: CASSPNLRPDDQYF. In DNA, the CDR3 is TGTGCCAGCAGTCCGAATCTCCGCCCGGACGATCAGTACTTC.

In this sample, this clonotype turned up many times. This CDR3 reads CATSRRGTVYGYTF. The CDR3 DNA is TGTGCCACCAGCAGAAGAGGGACAGTCTATGGCTACACCTTC. The chain recombines TRBV15 with TRBJ1-2, with 7 bases aligning to TRBD1. Germline V lookup: CDR1 LNHNV, CDR2 YYDKDF (reference sequence). The CDR3 is made up of 14 amino acids. Losses at the gene ends were 2 bases for V and 4 bases for J; bases not matched to a gene: 4.

This clonotype was detected ten times or more. V gene TRBV6-1 combines with J gene TRBJ1-1; no firm D call. Per germline, CDR1 MNHNS and CDR2 SASEGT. Trimming took 2 bases from V and 6 from J, leaving 13 bases between them. The CDR3 contains 14 residues. The CDR3 nucleotides read TGTGCCAGCAGTGAAAACTTGCTCGGACCTGAAGCTTTCTTT. Translating gives CASSENLLGPEAFF.

This clonotype was seen more than once but under ten times. The rearrangement joins TRBV7-3 to TRBJ2-3, with no clear D. Germline CDR1 and CDR2: SGHTA and FQGTGA. This CDR3 has 13 residues. Trimming removed 5 bases from V and 2 bases from J, with 8 bases in between. This chain's CDR3 is CASSPQVTDTQYF. The CDR3 DNA is TGTGCCAGCAGCCCCCAGGTCACAGATACGCAGTATTTT.

J is TRBJ1-3 and V is TRBV20-1; the D is unclear. Germline values: CDR1 DFQATT, CDR2 SNEGSKA (reference sequence). The CDR3 extends over 13 amino acids. V was shortened by 5 bases and J by 1 base, with 9 bases between the two germline ends. CDR3 sequence: CSAGPRSGNTIYF. CDR3 nucleotide sequence: TGCAGTGCTGGCCCACGTTCTGGAAACACCATATATTTT.

The chain combines TRBV9 with TRBJ1-6; no definite D call. CDR1 and CDR2 from the germline V gene are SGDLS and YYNGEE. The V and J ends lost 6 bases and 9 bases respectively, with 10 bases between them. CDR3 length: 12 amino acids. DNA for the CDR3: TGTGCCAGCACGGGTCTCGGTTCACCCCTCCACTTT. Translation gives CASTGLGSPLHF.

This clonotype occurred many times. The V gene is TRBV6-1, the J gene TRBJ1-2; D gene uncertain. This CDR3 spans 15 amino acids. Per germline, CDR1 MNHNS and CDR2 SASEGT. V was trimmed by 4 bases and J by 1 base, leaving 13 bases between them. The CDR3 reads CASSGPGPNNYGYTF. CDR3 DNA sequence: TGTGCCAGCAGTGGACCCGGGCCCAATAACTATGGCTACACCTTC.

This clonotype was counted many times. The chain combines TRBV12-3 or TRBV12-4 with TRBJ2-7; TRBD2 matches 10 bases. J lost 4 bases, V lost 6 bases, and 18 bases had no gene match. The CDR3 runs to 18 residues. The CDR3 nucleotides read TGTGCCAGCAGCCCGAGACTAGCGGGCTCAGGCCCCTATTACGAGCAGTACTTC. It specifies CASSPRLAGSGPYYEQYF.

This sequence joins TRBV12-3 or TRBV12-4 and TRBJ1-5, with D unresolved. V gave up 1 base and J gave up 2 bases, with 6 bases separating them. The CDR3 extends over 14 amino acids. The CDR3 here is CASSLGIRNQPQHF. DNA for the CDR3: TGTGCCAGCAGTTTAGGGATACGCAATCAGCCCCAGCATTTT.

This clonotype appeared many times. This chain connects TRBV10-3 to TRBJ2-7, with TRBD2 matching over 9 bases. Germline loops: CDR1 ENHRY, CDR2 SYGVKD. V was pared by 3 bases and J by 7 bases, with 13 bases of the junction left unmatched. The CDR3 length is 16 residues. For the CDR3, the DNA is TGTGCCATCAGTGAAGAACGGCGGGAGGGCCGGTGGGAGCAGTACTTC. Residues: CAISEERREGRWEQYF.

Concerning this clonotype: A much more abundant neighbour one base away suggests this may be a read error. This chain connects TRBV14 to TRBJ1-1; D perhaps matches TRBD1 (6 bases). The CDR3 has 15 residues. Germline V gives CDR1 SGHDN, CDR2 FVKESK. The CDR3 DNA follows: TGTGCCAGCAGCTCTACAGGGATCATGAACACTGAATCTTTCTTT. The encoded protein is CASSSTGIMNTESFF.

The table lists this clonotype with many counts. The genes are TRBV15 and TRBJ1-6, with a possible D match to TRBD1 (5 bases). CDR1 and CDR2 (germline): LNHNV, YYDKDF (reference sequence). The length of the CDR3 is 14 residues. Trimming stripped 0 bases from V and 13 bases from J, with 13 bases between. The CDR3 reads CATSRDLGVRPLHF. The CDR3 coding sequence is TGTGCCACCAGCAGAGATCTGGGGGTGCGGCCCCTCCACTTT.

Note on this clonotype: A much larger clone is a single base away; this may be a read error. CDR3 sequence reads: CRVVGGTEACF. CDR3 nucleotide sequence: TGCAGAGTAGTGGGGGGCACTGAAGCTTGCTTT. The chain links TRBV20-1 to TRBJ1-1, with a possible D match to TRBD1 (6 bases). Germline V gene sequence: CDR1 DFQATT, CDR2 SNEGSKA (reference sequence). This CDR3 comprises 11 residues.

Only a few counts were recorded for this clonotype. The chain joins TRBV30 to TRBJ2-7; 7 nucleotides line up with TRBD2. Germline CDR1 and CDR2: GTSNPN and SVGIG (reference sequence). This CDR3 comprises 15 residues. Trimming cost V 7 bases and J 1 base; bases outside gene matches: 13. The CDR3 loop reads CAFRGLAEFSYEQYF. CDR3 in DNA: TGTGCCTTCCGCGGGCTAGCGGAGTTTTCCTACGAGCAGTACTTC.

This clonotype was detected once. The chain has TRBV5-1 and TRBJ2-7; 12 nucleotides align to TRBD1. The CDR3 has 17 residues. J lost 6 bases, V lost 4 bases, and 14 bases had no gene match. Germline CDR1 and CDR2: SGHRS and YFSETQ. The CDR3 region is CASSHRLGGQGASEQYF. The CDR3 region has the DNA TGCGCCAGCAGCCACCGGCTAGGGGGACAGGGGGCGAGCGAGCAGTACTTC.

This clonotype was counted ten times or more. This chain joins TRBV12-3 or TRBV12-4 and TRBJ2-7; 10 positions match TRBD2. The CDR3 has 15 residues. Germline trimming cut 6 bases from V and 4 bases from J; bases unmatched to any gene: 9. CDR3 DNA sequence: TGTGCCAGCAGACCTCTAGCGGGGGCGTTTTACGAGCAGTACTTC. Encoded protein: CASRPLAGAFYEQYF.

This clonotype was recorded at least ten times. This rearrangement joins TRBV28 to TRBJ2-5; 8 positions match TRBD1. Losses at the gene ends were 3 bases for V and 3 bases for J; bases not matched to a gene: 15. CDR3 size: 18 residues. Germline CDR1 is MDHEN and CDR2 is SYDVKM. The CDR3 DNA sequence: TGTGCCAGCAGTTTGGCCCTTGGGACAGGAGGGGCCAAAGAGACCCAGTACTTC. The encoded protein is CASSLALGTGGAKETQYF.

The chain combines TRBV6-5 with TRBJ1-3; no clear D. Trimming took 1 base from V and 3 from J, leaving 4 bases between them. This CDR3 is built from 13 residues. Germline V gives CDR1 MNHEY, CDR2 SVGAGI. In nucleotides, the CDR3 is TGTGCCAGCAGTTACTTGGGTGGAAACACCATATATTTT. It is translated as CASSYLGGNTIYF.

This clonotype was counted many times. This CDR3 reads CASRQQGATTEAFF. CDR3 nucleotides: TGTGCCAGCAGACAACAGGGGGCGACGACTGAAGCTTTCTTT. The genes are TRBV13 and TRBJ1-1, with 9 bases aligning to TRBD1. With V trimmed by 6 bases and J by 5 bases, 7 bases remained unmatched. The CDR3 consists of 14 residues. Germline CDR1 is PRHDT and CDR2 is FYEKMQ (reference sequence).

Ten or more counts support this clonotype. The chain has TRBV19 and TRBJ2-6; the D is unclear. This CDR3 contains 17 residues. In germline, CDR1 is LNHDA, CDR2 SQIVND (reference sequence). The V end was cut by 2 bases, the J end by 2 bases, with 13 bases between. CDR3 coding DNA: TGTGCCAGTAGTATACAACTGCGAGACACTGGGGCCAACGTCCTGACTTTC. Residues: CASSIQLRDTGANVLTF.